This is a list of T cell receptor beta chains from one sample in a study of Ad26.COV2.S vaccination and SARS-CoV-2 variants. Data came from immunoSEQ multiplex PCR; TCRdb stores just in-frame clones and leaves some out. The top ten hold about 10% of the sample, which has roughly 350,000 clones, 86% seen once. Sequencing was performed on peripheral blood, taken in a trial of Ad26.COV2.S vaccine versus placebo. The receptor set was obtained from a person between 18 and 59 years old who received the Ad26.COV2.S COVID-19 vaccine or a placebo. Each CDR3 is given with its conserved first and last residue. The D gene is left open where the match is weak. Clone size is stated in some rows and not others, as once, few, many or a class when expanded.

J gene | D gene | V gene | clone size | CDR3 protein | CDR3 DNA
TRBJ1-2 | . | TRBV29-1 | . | CSVAGASPPYGYTF | TGCAGCGTTGCGGGTGCATCACCCCCCTATGGCTACACCTTC
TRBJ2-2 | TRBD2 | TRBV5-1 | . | CASSSLRGGPEELFF | TGCGCCAGCAGCTCCCTCCGGGGGGGGCCAGAGGAGCTGTTTTTT
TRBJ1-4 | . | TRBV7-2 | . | CASSLAKTDLSTNEKLFF | TGTGCCAGCAGCTTAGCGAAGACAGACCTTTCGACTAATGAAAAACTGTTTTTT
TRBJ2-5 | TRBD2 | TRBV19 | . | CASSEVGTSLQTQYF | TGTGCCAGTAGTGAGGTGGGGACTAGCCTGCAGACCCAGTACTTC
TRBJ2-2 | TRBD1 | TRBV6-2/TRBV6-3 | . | CASSYSTGGAFGELFF | TGTGCCAGCAGTTACTCTACAGGGGGCGCCTTCGGGGAGCTGTTTTTT
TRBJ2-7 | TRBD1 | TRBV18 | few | CASSPPGQGIHEQYF | TGTGCCAGCTCACCACCGGGACAGGGAATCCACGAGCAGTACTTC
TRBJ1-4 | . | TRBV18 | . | CASSPSRANEKLFF | TGTGCCAGCTCACCAAGCCGGGCTAATGAAAAACTGTTTTTT
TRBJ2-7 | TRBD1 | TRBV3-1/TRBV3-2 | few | CASSPTGTGSEQYF | TGTGCCAGCAGCCCCACCGGGACAGGGTCGGAGCAGTACTTC
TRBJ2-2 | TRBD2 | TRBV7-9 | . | CASSFTPGLEETGELFF | TGTGCCAGCAGCTTCACCCCTGGACTAGAAGAGACAGGGGAGCTGTTTTTT
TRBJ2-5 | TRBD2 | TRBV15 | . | CATRTSGVETQYF | TGTGCCACCCGGACTAGCGGGGTAGAGACCCAGTACTTC
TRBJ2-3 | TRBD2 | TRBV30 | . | CAWSVRRGRNTQYF | TGTGCCTGGAGTGTACGGCGGGGGAGAAATACGCAGTATTTT
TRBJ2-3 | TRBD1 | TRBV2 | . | CASSAWDRVTDTQYF | TGTGCCAGCAGTGCTTGGGACAGGGTGACAGATACGCAGTATTTT
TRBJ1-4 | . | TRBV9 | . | CASSVNRNTATNEKLFF | TGTGCCAGCAGCGTAAATAGGAACACTGCAACTAATGAAAAACTGTTTTTT
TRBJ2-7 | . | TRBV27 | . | CASSPGRPYEQYF | TGTGCCAGCAGTCCCGGGCGGCCCTACGAGCAGTACTTC
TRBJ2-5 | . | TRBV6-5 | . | CASFGGETQYF | TGTGCCAGCTTCGGGGGAGAGACCCAGTACTTC
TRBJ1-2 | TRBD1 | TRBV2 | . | CASSVAGGNGYTF | TGTGCCAGCAGTGTAGCAGGGGGCAATGGCTACACCTTC
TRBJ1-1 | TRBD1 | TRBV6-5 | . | CASNLQGENTEAFF | TGTGCCAGCAACCTACAGGGGGAGAACACTGAAGCTTTCTTT
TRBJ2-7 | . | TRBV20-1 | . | CGAGSSYEQYF | TGCGGCGCAGGGAGCTCCTACGAGCAGTACTTC
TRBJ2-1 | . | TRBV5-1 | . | CASSNEGNEQFF | TGCGCCAGCAGCAATGAGGGCAATGAGCAGTTCTTC
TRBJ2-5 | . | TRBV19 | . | CASSIEGPFDGTQYF | TGTGCCAGTAGTATAGAAGGGCCCTTTGATGGGACCCAGTACTTC
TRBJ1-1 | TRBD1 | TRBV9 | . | CASSGQGAEAFF | TGTGCCAGCAGCGGACAGGGCGCTGAAGCTTTCTTT
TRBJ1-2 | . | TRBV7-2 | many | CASSFKTGGTFNYGYTF | TGTGCCAGCAGCTTTAAGACAGGAGGCACATTTAACTATGGCTACACCTTC
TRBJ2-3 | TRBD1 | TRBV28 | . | CASSSSGQGVSDTQYF | TGTGCCAGCAGTTCGTCGGGACAGGGGGTTTCGGATACGCAGTATTTT
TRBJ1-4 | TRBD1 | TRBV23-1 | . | CASSLTCDRDEKLFF | TGCGCCAGCAGTCTCACATGTGACAGGGATGAAAAACTGTTTTTT
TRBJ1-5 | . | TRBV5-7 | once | CASSLSHQPQHF | TGTGCCAGCAGCTTGAGTCATCAGCCCCAGCATTTT
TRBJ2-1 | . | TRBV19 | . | CASSPRYNEQFF | TGTGCCAGTAGTCCCCGATACAATGAGCAGTTCTTC
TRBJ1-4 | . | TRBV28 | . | CASRSPQQDLNEKLFF | TGTGCCAGCAGGTCGCCACAACAGGACTTAAATGAAAAACTGTTTTTT
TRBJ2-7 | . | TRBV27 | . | CASSPGGHRYEQYF | TGTGCCAGCAGTCCAGGGGGGCACCGCTACGAGCAGTACTTC
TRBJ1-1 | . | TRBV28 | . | CASSPLGENTEAFF | TGTGCCAGCAGTCCACTGGGGGAGAACACTGAAGCTTTCTTT
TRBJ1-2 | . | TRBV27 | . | CASSSTPTTGYGYTF | TGTGCCAGCAGCTCCACCCCGACAACGGGATATGGCTACACCTTC
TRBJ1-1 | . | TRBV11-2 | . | CASSFYPGNTEAFF | TGTGCCAGCAGCTTTTATCCAGGGAACACTGAAGCTTTCTTT
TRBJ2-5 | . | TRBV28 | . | CASSLGGQETQYF | TGTGCCAGCAGTTTAGGAGGGCAAGAGACCCAGTACTTC
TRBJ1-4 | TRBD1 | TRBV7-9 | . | CASSLDVTGGDEKLFF | TGTGCCAGCAGCTTAGACGTTACAGGGGGCGATGAAAAACTGTTTTTT
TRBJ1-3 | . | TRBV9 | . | CASSVAGRFSGNTIYF | TGTGCCAGCAGCGTAGCTGGTCGGTTCTCTGGAAACACCATATATTTT
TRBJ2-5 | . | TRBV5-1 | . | CASSLVEEETQYF | TGCGCCAGCAGCTTGGTTGAGGAAGAGACCCAGTACTTC
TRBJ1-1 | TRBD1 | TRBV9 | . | CASSPSTGLNTEAFF | TGTGCCAGCAGCCCCTCGACAGGGTTGAACACTGAAGCTTTCTTT
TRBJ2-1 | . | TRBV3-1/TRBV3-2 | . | CASSQNGEGSSGFF | TGTGCCAGCAGCCAAAACGGGGAAGGTAGTTCAGGGTTCTTC
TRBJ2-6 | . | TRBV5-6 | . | CASSLGAGTSSGANVLTF | TGTGCCAGCAGCTTGGGTGCAGGAACGAGCTCTGGGGCCAACGTCCTGACTTTC
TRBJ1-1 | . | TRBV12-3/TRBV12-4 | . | CAQRRDQNTEAFF | TGTGCCCAACGGAGGGACCAAAACACTGAAGCTTTCTTT
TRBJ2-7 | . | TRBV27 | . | CASSLEQNYEQYF | TGTGCCAGCAGTTTGGAACAGAACTACGAGCAGTACTTC
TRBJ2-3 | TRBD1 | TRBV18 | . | CASSLSGTGVTDTQYF | TGTGCCAGCTCACTTAGTGGGACAGGAGTTACAGATACGCAGTATTTT
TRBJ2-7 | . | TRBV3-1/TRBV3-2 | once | CASSQLGGFYEQYF | TGTGCCAGCAGCCAATTGGGCGGATTCTACGAGCAGTACTTC
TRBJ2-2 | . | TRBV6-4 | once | CASSEGRANTGELFF | TGTGCCAGCAGTGAAGGCAGGGCGAACACCGGGGAGCTGTTTTTT
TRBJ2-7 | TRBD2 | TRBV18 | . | CASSNVAGGSYEQYF | TGTGCCAGCTCAAATGTAGCGGGAGGGTCCTACGAGCAGTACTTC
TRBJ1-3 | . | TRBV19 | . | CASSIVGGIGSGNTIYF | TGTGCCAGTAGTATAGTTGGAGGGATCGGCTCTGGAAACACCATATATTTT